This TCR beta chain was documented in a study of beta chain features in type 1 diabetes. Study-level points and caveats: The study found fewer insertions and more deletions at VDJ junctions in type 1 diabetes patients.

Of note for this clone: The antigen is unknown.

All of the isolated RNA was reverse transcribed, so expressed TCRB transcripts were sequenced. Using immunoSEQ multiplex PCR, the repertoire was profiled, and TCRdb retains in-frame clones only, with some absent. The profile covers around 160,000 clones, with roughly 50% appearing a single time and 0.35% to 0.5% taken by the ten largest. The CDR3 length is 15 residues. Germline values: CDR1 MNHEY, CDR2 SMNVEV (reference sequence). Trimming took 3 bases from V and 5 from J, leaving 17 bases between them. This rearrangement joins TRBV27 to TRBJ2-7; maybe TRBD2 (5 bases). The sequence was collected from a man aged 18 to 35 in good health. Sequences were obtained from Tregs from blood. The DNA of the CDR3 is TGTGCCAGCAGTTTGAGACGGGAAGGGTTCGACGAGCAGTACTTC. This sequence encodes CASSLRREGFDEQYF.